The sample holds many counts of the clone carrying this T cell receptor (beta chain). Its antigen remains unidentified. The CDR3 length is 15 residues. With 5 bases removed from V and 3 bases from J, the gap between germline ends came to 16 bases. Germline V gene sequence: CDR1 SGHAT, CDR2 FQNNGV. At the time of active disease, bone marrow was collected from every patient. Molecular barcoded adaptors covering alpha/delta and beta/gamma chains were used on 400 ng RNA. TCRdb reprocessed the reads via MiXCR and lists one record per CDR3 protein. The sample records tens of thousands of distinct CDR3 sequences, approximately 12% being singletons. The data belong to a study of read filtering for tumor transcriptome and immune sequencing. Study-wide findings and caveats: Even smaller IR-seq throughput identified most shared clonotypes. The sorted CD138-negative fraction was a mixed bone marrow immune population, not purified T cells.

This chain links TRBV11-2 with TRBJ1-1; D is unresolved. This sequence originates from a donor aged 40 or over with multiple myeloma. Material for sequencing was a population of CD138-negative cells sorted from bone marrow. The CDR3 DNA follows: TGTGCCAGCAGCCCGGGAACAAGGGTATACACTGAAGCTTTCTTT. Amino acid sequence: CASSPGTRVYTEAFF. The full variable domain, with the rest looked up from reference TRBV11-2 and TRBJ1-1, is EAGVAQSPRYKIIEKRQSVAFWCNPISGHATLYWYQQILGQGPKLLIQFQNNGVVDDSQLPKDRFSAERLKGVDSTLKIQPAKLEDSAVYLCASSPGTRVYTEAFFGQGTRLTVV.